The present TCR beta chain was sequenced within a study of blood T cell repertoires in COVID-19. Study summary: PBMCs, B-cell-depleted T cells, or T cells provided the cDNA or gDNA that made up the material.

This table comes from immunoSEQ multiplex PCR, and its TCRdb copy is limited to in-frame clones, with some not included. The sample yields approximately 360,000 clones, less than 90% seen once. The CDR3 spans 14 residues. V lost 3 bases and J lost 8; bases outside the gene matches: 4. Germline lookup yields CDR1 MNHNS and CDR2 SASEGT. Cohort allocation depended upon clinical history that participants reported. The gene calls are TRBV6-1 and TRBJ1-4, with 9 bases aligning to TRBD1. The source is a woman aged 45-65 years who had recovered from COVID-19. The sequenced sample was PBMCs or T cells enriched from blood (not recorded which). The CDR3 DNA follows: TGTGCCAGCAGTGAGGGACAGGGTCTAGAAAAACTGTTTTTT. This codes for CASSEGQGLEKLFF.